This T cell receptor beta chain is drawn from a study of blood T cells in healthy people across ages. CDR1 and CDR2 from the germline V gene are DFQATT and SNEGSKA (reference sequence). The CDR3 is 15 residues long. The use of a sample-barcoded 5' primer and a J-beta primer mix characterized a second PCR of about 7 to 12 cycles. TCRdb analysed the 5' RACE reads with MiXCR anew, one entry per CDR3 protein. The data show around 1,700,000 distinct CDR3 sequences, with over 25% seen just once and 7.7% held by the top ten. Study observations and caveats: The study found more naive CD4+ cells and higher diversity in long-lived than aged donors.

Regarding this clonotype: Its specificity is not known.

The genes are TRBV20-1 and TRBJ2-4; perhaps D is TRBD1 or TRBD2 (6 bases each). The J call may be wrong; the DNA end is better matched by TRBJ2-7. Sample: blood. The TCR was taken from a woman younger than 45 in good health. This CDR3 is CSALGAGHFDFEQYF. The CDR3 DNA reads TGCAGTGCCCTTGGGGCGGGACACTTCGACTTCGAGCAGTACTTC.